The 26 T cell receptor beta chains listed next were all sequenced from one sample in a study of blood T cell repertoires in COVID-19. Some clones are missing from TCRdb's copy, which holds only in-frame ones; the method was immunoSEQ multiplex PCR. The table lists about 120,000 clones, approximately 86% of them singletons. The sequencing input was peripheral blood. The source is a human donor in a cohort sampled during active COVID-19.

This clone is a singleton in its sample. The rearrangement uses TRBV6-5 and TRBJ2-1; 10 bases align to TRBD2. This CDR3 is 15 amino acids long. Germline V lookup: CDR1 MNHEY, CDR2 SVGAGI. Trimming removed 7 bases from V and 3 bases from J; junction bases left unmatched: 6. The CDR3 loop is CASTIERGGYNEQFF. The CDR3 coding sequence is TGTGCCAGCACTATAGAGCGGGGGGGCTACAATGAGCAGTTCTTC.

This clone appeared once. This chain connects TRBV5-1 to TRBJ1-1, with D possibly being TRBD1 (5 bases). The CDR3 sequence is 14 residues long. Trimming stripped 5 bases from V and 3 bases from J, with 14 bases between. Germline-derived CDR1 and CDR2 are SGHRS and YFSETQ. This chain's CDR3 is CASRSIREDTEAFF. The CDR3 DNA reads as TGCGCCAGCAGGTCTATCAGGGAAGACACTGAAGCTTTCTTT.

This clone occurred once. The CDR3 protein is CASSTTRTAANTGELFF. The CDR3 DNA sequence: TGTGCCAGCAGCACAACAAGGACAGCCGCGAACACCGGGGAGCTGTTTTTT. The rearrangement joins TRBV7-3 to TRBJ2-2; D perhaps matches TRBD1 (6 bases). V lost 5 bases to trimming and J lost 0 bases, with 16 bases between them. CDR1 and CDR2 (germline): SGHTA, FQGTGA. The CDR3 loop spans 17 amino acids.

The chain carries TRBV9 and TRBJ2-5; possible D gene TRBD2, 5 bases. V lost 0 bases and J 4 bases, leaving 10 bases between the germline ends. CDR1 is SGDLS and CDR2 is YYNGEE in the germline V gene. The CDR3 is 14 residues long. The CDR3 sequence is CASSVDGIGETQYF. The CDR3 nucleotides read TGTGCCAGCAGCGTAGACGGGATTGGAGAGACCCAGTACTTC.

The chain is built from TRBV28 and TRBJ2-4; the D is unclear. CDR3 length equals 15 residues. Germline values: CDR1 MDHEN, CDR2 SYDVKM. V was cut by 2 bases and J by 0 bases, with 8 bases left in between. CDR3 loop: CASSLAALAKNIQYF. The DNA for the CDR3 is TGTGCCAGCAGTTTAGCGGCCTTAGCCAAAAACATTCAGTACTTC.

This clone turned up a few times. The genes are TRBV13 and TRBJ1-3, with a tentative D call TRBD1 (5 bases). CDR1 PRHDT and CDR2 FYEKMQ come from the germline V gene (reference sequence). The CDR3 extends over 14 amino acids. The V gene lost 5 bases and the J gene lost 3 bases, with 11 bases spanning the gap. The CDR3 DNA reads TGTGCCAGCAGCCGTTTCGGGGGTGGAAACACCATATATTTT. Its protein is CASSRFGGGNTIYF.

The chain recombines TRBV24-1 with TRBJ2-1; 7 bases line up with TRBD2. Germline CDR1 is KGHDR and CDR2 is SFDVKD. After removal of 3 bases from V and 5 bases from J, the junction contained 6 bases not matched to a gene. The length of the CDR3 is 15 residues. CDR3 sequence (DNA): TGTGCCACCAGTGATACGAGCGGGGATAACAATGAGCAGTTCTTC. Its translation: CATSDTSGDNNEQFF.

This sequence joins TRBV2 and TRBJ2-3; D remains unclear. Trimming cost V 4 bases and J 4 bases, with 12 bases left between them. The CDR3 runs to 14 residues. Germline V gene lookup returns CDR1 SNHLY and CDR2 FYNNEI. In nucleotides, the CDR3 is TGTGCCAGCAGTGCACAGATCGCCCCAGATACGCAGTATTTT. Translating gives CASSAQIAPDTQYF.

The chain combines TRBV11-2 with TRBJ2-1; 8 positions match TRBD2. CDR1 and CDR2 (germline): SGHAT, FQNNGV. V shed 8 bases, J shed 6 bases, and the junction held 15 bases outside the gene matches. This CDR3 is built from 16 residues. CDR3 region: CASFLQVAGGLNEQFF. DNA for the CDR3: TGTGCCAGCTTCCTTCAGGTTGCGGGAGGCCTCAATGAGCAGTTCTTC.

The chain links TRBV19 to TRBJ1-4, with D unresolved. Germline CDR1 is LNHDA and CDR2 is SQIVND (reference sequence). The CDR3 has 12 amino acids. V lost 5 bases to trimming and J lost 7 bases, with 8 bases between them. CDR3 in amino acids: CASSLNGEKLFF. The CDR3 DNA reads TGTGCCAGTAGTCTAAATGGTGAAAAACTGTTTTTT.

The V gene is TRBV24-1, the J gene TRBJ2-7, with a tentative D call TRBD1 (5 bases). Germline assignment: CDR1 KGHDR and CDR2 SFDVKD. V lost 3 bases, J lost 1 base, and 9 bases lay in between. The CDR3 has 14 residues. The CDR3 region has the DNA TGTGCCACCAGTGATCAGGGTACTTCCTACGAGCAGTACTTC. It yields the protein CATSDQGTSYEQYF.

The CDR3 protein is CASRGWDRGNEQYF. CDR3 bases: TGTGCCAGCAGAGGGTGGGACAGGGGAAACGAGCAGTACTTC. This chain joins TRBV28 and TRBJ2-7; TRBD1 agrees at 10 bases. Germline CDR1 is MDHEN and CDR2 is SYDVKM. The CDR3 spans 14 residues. Trimming at V came to 6 bases and at J to 5 bases, leaving 7 bases not matched to a gene.

The CDR3 DNA reads TGTGCCAGCAGACGACTAGCGGGAGTAAGCACAGATACGCAGTATTTT. Translating it yields CASRRLAGVSTDTQYF. The chain has TRBV11-2 and TRBJ2-3; 12 positions match TRBD2. The CDR3 is 16 amino acids. From germline, CDR1 is SGHAT and CDR2 FQNNGV. V lost 6 bases, J lost 0 bases, and 4 bases stayed unmatched.

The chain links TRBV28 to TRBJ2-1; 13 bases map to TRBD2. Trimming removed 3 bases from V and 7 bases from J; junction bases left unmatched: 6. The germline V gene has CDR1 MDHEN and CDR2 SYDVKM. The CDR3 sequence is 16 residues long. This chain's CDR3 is CASSLGLAGSQNEQFF. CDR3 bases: TGTGCCAGCAGTTTGGGACTAGCGGGATCCCAAAATGAGCAGTTCTTC.

The CDR3, as DNA: TGTGCCAGCAGCTTGATGGGTACAGGGTACTACGAGCAGTACTTC. As protein: CASSLMGTGYYEQYF. This chain connects TRBV7-3 to TRBJ2-7; D might be TRBD1 (6 bases). The CDR3 has 15 residues. Germline assignment: CDR1 SGHTA and CDR2 FQGTGA. V was cut by 3 bases and J by 3 bases, with 15 bases left in between.

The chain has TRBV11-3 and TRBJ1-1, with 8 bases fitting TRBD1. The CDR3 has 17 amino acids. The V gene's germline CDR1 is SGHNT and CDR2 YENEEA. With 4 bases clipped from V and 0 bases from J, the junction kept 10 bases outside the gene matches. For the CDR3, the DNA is TGTGCCAGCAGCTATGGACAGGGCGCTGCCTTGAACACTGAAGCTTTCTTT. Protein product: CASSYGQGAALNTEAFF.

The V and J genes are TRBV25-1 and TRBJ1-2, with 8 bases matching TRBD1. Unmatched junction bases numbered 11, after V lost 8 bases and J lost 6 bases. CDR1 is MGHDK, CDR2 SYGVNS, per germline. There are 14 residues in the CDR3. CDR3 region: CASSEWDRLDGYTF. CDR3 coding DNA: TGTGCCAGCTCCGAATGGGACAGGCTGGATGGCTACACCTTC.

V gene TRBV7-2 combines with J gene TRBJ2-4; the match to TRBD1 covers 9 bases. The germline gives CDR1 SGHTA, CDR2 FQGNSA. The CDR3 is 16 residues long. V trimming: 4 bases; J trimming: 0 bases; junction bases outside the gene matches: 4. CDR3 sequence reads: CASSSQGAGAKNIQYF. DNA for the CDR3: TGTGCCAGCAGCTCACAGGGGGCGGGAGCCAAAAACATTCAGTACTTC.

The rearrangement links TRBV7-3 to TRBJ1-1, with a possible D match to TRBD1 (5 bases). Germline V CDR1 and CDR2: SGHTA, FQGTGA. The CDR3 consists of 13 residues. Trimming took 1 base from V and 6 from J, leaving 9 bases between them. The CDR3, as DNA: TGTGCCAGCAGCTTAATAGCGGGGCCTGAAGCTTTCTTT. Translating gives CASSLIAGPEAFF.

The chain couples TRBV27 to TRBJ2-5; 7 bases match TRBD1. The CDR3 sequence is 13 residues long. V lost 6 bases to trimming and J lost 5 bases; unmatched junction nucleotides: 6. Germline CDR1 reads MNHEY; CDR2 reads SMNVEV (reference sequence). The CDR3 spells CASRDRVSETQYF. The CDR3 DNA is TGTGCCAGCAGAGACAGGGTCTCGGAGACCCAGTACTTC.

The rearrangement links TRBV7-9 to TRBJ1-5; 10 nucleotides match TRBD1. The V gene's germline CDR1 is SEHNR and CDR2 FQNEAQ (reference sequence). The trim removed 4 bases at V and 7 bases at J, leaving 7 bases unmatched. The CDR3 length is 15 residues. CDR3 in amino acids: CASSSGQGIRQPQHF. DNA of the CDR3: TGTGCCAGCAGCTCGGGACAGGGGATTCGCCAGCCCCAGCATTTT.

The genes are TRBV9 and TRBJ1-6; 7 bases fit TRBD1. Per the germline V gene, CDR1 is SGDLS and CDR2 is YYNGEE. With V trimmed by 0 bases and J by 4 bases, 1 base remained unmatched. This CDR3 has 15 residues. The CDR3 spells CASSVGQGYNSPLHF. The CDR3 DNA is TGTGCCAGCAGCGTAGGACAGGGTTATAATTCACCCCTCCACTTT.

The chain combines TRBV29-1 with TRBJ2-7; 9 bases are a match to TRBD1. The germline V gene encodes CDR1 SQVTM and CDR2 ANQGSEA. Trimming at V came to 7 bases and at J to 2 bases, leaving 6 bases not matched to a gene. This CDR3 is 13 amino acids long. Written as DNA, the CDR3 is TGCAGCGCCTCCGGGACAGGGACCTACGAGCAGTACTTC. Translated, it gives CSASGTGTYEQYF.

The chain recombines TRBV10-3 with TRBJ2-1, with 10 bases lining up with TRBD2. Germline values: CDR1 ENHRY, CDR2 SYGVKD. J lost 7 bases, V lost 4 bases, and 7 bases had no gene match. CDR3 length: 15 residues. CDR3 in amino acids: CAISAGTSVRNEQFF. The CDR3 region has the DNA TGTGCCATCAGTGCAGGGACTAGCGTAAGGAATGAGCAGTTCTTC.

The CDR3 region is CASSPTGSFGDTQYF. CDR3 sequence (DNA): TGTGCCAGCAGTCCTACAGGGAGTTTTGGAGATACGCAGTATTTT. The chain carries TRBV9 and TRBJ2-3, with D perhaps matching TRBD1 (6 bases). The CDR3 has 15 amino acids. In germline, CDR1 is SGDLS, CDR2 YYNGEE. V was cut by 5 bases and J by 5 bases, with 18 bases left in between.

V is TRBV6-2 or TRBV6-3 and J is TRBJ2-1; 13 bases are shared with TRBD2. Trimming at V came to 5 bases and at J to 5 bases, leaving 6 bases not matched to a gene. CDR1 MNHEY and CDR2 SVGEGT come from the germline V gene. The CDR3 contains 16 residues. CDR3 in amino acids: CASSQPTSGRNNEQFF. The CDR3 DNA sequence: TGTGCCAGCAGTCAGCCGACTAGCGGGAGGAACAATGAGCAGTTCTTC.